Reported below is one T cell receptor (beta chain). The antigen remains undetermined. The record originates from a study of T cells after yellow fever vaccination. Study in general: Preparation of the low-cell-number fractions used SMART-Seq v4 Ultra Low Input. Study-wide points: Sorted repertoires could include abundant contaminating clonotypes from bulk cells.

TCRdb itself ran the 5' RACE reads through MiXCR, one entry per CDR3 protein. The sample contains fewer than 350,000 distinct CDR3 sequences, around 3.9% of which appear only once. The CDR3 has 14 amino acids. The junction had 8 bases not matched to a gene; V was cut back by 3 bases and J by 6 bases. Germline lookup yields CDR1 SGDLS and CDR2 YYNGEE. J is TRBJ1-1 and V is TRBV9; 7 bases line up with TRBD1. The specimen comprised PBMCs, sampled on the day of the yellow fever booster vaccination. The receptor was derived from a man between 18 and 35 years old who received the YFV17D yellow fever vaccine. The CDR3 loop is CASSASAGQPEAFF. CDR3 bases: TGTGCCAGCAGCGCATCCGCGGGACAGCCTGAAGCTTTCTTT.